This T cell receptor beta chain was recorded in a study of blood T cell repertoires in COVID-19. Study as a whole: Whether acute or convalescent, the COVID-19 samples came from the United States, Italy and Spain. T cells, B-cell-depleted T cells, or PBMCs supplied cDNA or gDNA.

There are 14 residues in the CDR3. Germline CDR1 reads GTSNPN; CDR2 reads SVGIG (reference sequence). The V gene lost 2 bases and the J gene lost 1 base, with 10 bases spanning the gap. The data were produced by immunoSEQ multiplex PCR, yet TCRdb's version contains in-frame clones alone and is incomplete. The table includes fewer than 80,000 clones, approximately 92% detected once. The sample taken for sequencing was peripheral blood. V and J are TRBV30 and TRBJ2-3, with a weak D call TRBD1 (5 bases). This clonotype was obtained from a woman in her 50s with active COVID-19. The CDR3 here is CAWSTTARTDTQYF. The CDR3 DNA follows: TGTGCCTGGAGTACGACAGCACGCACAGATACGCAGTATTTT.